This T cell receptor beta chain was captured by sequencing in a study of post-analysis software for immune sequencing data. Broader study findings: In patients, five TRBV segments were more frequent than in controls, with TRBV5-6, TRBV5-1 and TRBV20-1 among them.

As concerns this clonotype: The antigen remains undetermined.

The CDR3 covers 11 residues. Trimming left V 6 bases short and J 12 bases short, with 17 bases between. Germline assignment: CDR1 SQVTM and CDR2 ANQGSEA. The authors incorporated unique molecular identifiers into the TCR beta cDNA libraries. Once about 0.95 to 10 million T cells were used, about half a million cDNA molecules resulted. TCRdb recomputed calls from the PCR reads with MiXCR, one row per CDR3 protein. Of hundreds of thousands of distinct CDR3 sequences in the sample, 25% to 30% were seen once. J is TRBJ1-2 and V is TRBV29-1; a possible D gene is TRBD1 (6 bases). The receptor comes from a girl under 18 with multiple sclerosis. Specimen: blood. DNA for the CDR3: TGCAGCGTATATACCGGGACACAGGACACCTTC. As protein: CSVYTGTQDTF.